A selection of T cell receptor beta chains follows, all from one sample in a study of shared clonotypes between healthy human individuals. The table came from immunoSEQ multiplex PCR; TCRdb's copy has only in-frame clones and leaves some out. The sample records approximately 2,000,000 clones, around 93% being singletons. The sample was naive CD8+ T cells from PBMCs. These receptors were taken from a man aged 18 to 29 in good health. Some clones in this sample may be carry-over from other donors' samples. The CDR3 runs from the conserved cysteine through the conserved F or W. A D gene is named only where the DNA matches it firmly.

j_gene	d_gene	v_gene	CDR3aa	CDR3nt
TRBJ1-1	-	TRBV29-1	CSARFMTRNTEAFF	TGCAGCGCCCGTTTTATGACCAGGAACACTGAAGCTTTCTTT
TRBJ1-1	-	TRBV5-1	CASSPGTNTEAFF	TGCGCCAGCAGCCCGGGGACGAACACTGAAGCTTTCTTT
TRBJ2-1	-	TRBV5-4	CASSLEGNSEQFF	TGTGCCAGCAGCTTGGAAGGTAATAGTGAGCAGTTCTTC
TRBJ1-5	-	TRBV6-5	CASSYSRLGNQPQHF	TGTGCCAGCAGTTACTCGCGTCTGGGCAATCAGCCCCAGCATTTT
TRBJ2-5	TRBD2	TRBV28	CASSALGLAGGETQYF	TGTGCCAGCAGTGCCCTAGGCCTAGCGGGAGGGGAGACCCAGTACTTC
TRBJ2-2	TRBD2	TRBV7-6	CASSRLAGNTGELFF	TGTGCCAGCAGTCGACTAGCGGGGAACACCGGGGAGCTGTTTTTT
TRBJ2-7	-	TRBV7-2	CASVGGGSLGYEQYF	TGTGCCAGCGTGGGGGGCGGGAGCCTCGGCTACGAGCAGTACTTC
TRBJ2-7	-	TRBV27	CASAQVGHYYEQYF	TGTGCCAGCGCCCAGGTGGGACACTACTACGAGCAGTACTTC
TRBJ2-7	-	TRBV11-2	CASSLDDSRPYEQYF	TGTGCCAGCAGCTTAGATGATTCTAGACCCTACGAGCAGTACTTC
TRBJ2-5	-	TRBV11-2	CASSPGDGRSETQYF	TGTGCCAGCAGCCCAGGGGATGGGCGGTCGGAGACCCAGTACTTC
TRBJ2-3	-	TRBV7-6	CASSLTPYSTDTQYF	TGTGCCAGCAGTCTTACACCTTACAGCACAGATACGCAGTATTTT
TRBJ2-5	TRBD1	TRBV28	CASSSLDRGLQETQYF	TGTGCCAGCAGTTCACTCGACAGGGGGCTACAAGAGACCCAGTACTTC
TRBJ2-1	-	TRBV6-5	CASRRGRTAYNEQFF	TGTGCCAGCAGAAGGGGACGGACCGCATACAATGAGCAGTTCTTC
TRBJ2-1	TRBD2	TRBV7-3	CASSHSPFREGANEQFF	TGTGCCAGCAGCCATTCTCCCTTCCGGGAGGGCGCAAATGAGCAGTTCTTC
TRBJ2-7	TRBD2	TRBV5-1	CASSPGLAGGFYEQYF	TGCGCCAGCAGCCCGGGACTAGCGGGAGGTTTCTACGAGCAGTACTTC
TRBJ1-1	-	TRBV10-2	CASSEGRTNTEAFF	TGCGCCAGCAGTGAGGGGAGGACGAACACTGAAGCTTTCTTT
TRBJ1-2	-	TRBV28	CASSLAGPVVGYTF	TGTGCCAGCAGTTTAGCGGGACCGGTAGTGGGCTACACCTTC
TRBJ2-2	-	TRBV19	CASSMWRDNTGELFF	TGTGCCAGTAGTATGTGGCGGGACAACACCGGGGAGCTGTTTTTT
TRBJ2-7	TRBD1	TRBV7-8	CASSLGTGTGAYEQYF	TGTGCCAGCAGCTTGGGGACCGGGACAGGGGCCTACGAGCAGTACTTC
TRBJ2-1	-	TRBV14	CASSQDPGPTYNEQFF	TGTGCCAGCAGCCAAGATCCAGGCCCCACCTACAATGAGCAGTTCTTC
TRBJ1-3	-	TRBV23-1	CASSQSPVRPGNTIYF	TGCGCCAGCAGTCAATCCCCGGTAAGGCCTGGAAACACCATATATTTT
TRBJ2-1	-	TRBV19	CASSIVAGKSDEQFF	TGTGCCAGTAGTATAGTCGCCGGGAAGTCAGATGAGCAGTTCTTC
TRBJ2-6	TRBD1	TRBV28	CASSFDQTGSGANVLTF	TGTGCCAGCAGTTTCGATCAGACAGGGTCCGGGGCCAACGTCCTGACTTTC
TRBJ1-1	-	TRBV11-2	CASSLDRRGGNTEAFF	TGTGCCAGCAGCTTAGATCGGAGGGGGGGGAACACTGAAGCTTTCTTT
TRBJ1-2	-	TRBV6-5	CASTSWDTYGYTF	TGTGCCAGCACCTCGTGGGACACTTATGGCTACACCTTC
TRBJ2-5	-	TRBV7-8	CASSLSRGDLDQETQYF	TGTGCCAGCAGCTTAAGTAGAGGGGATCTGGACCAAGAGACCCAGTACTTC
TRBJ2-7	-	TRBV2	CASRAQRQGTYEQYF	TGTGCCAGCAGGGCTCAGCGTCAGGGGACCTACGAGCAGTACTTC
TRBJ2-1	TRBD2	TRBV4-3	CASSQIAGGYDEQFF	TGCGCCAGCAGCCAAATAGCGGGAGGGTACGATGAGCAGTTCTTC